Many counts were recorded for the clone carrying this TCR beta chain. TCRdb called clones again from the PCR reads with MiXCR. The sample shows tens of thousands of clones, over 12% of them seen only once. The record originates from a study of metastatic and nonmetastatic thyroid tumors. CDR3 size: 11 residues. Germline lookup yields CDR1 DFQATT and CDR2 SNEGSKA (reference sequence). V lost 6 bases and J 5 bases, leaving 9 bases between the germline ends. None of the patients had undergone any treatment ahead of thyroid surgery. Sequencing was carried out using blood. The clonotype originates from a male donor with papillary thyroid cancer or a benign thyroid nodule (not recorded which). Some clones in this sample may be carry-over from other donors' samples. This chain links TRBV20-1 with TRBJ2-3, with D unclear. Written as DNA, the CDR3 is TGCAGTGCCTTGAGAAGAGATACGCAGTATTTT. Encoded protein: CSALRRDTQYF.